The rows below give T cell receptor beta chains drawn from one sample of a study of OX40 agonist ivuxolimab in advanced cancers. Method: immunoSEQ multiplex PCR; TCRdb's copy keeps in-frame clones and lacks some. The table records 13,000 or so clones, around 80% of them present only once. The input for sequencing was CD4+ or CD8+ T cells sorted from blood, taken in a trial of the OX40 agonist ivuxolimab. The receptors derive from an adult with an advanced solid tumor such as melanoma, head and neck, liver or kidney cancer. Both conserved end residues are part of each CDR3. Each record gives: clone size, J gene, D gene, V gene, CDR3 DNA, CDR3 protein. The D gene is left open where the match is weak. Some rows mark clone size as missing; the rest say once, few, many or name a class of expanded clone.

size: NA; J: TRBJ2-7; D: NA; V: TRBV5-1; DNA: TGCGCCAGCAGCTTGGGATCGGGGGGCGCATACGAGCAGTACTTC; CDR3: CASSLGSGGAYEQYF
size: few; J: TRBJ2-4; D: TRBD1; V: TRBV9; DNA: TGTGCCAGCGCCAGGGGGGCCAAAAACATTCAGTACTTC; CDR3: CASARGAKNIQYF
size: NA; J: TRBJ1-4; D: NA; V: TRBV4-2; DNA: TGTGCCAGCAGCCAAGATTTGGGAGGGGGAAATGAAAAACTGTTTTTT; CDR3: CASSQDLGGGNEKLFF
size: few; J: TRBJ1-1; D: NA; V: TRBV15; DNA: TGTGCCACCAGCAGAGATCGCACAGGGAATGAGAACACTGAAGCTTTCTTT; CDR3: CATSRDRTGNENTEAFF
size: NA; J: TRBJ2-5; D: TRBD2; V: TRBV5-5; DNA: TGTGCCAGCAGCTCTAGCGGGAATTCTCAAGAGACCCAGTACTTC; CDR3: CASSSSGNSQETQYF
size: NA; J: TRBJ2-2; D: NA; V: TRBV11-3; DNA: TGTGCCAGCAGCTCCCGGGACCCGGGGACCGGGGAGCTGTTTTTT; CDR3: CASSSRDPGTGELFF
size: NA; J: TRBJ2-7; D: TRBD2; V: TRBV7-9; DNA: TGTGCCAGCAGCTTGGGAGGGGACGAGCAGTACTTC; CDR3: CASSLGGDEQYF
size: NA; J: TRBJ1-5; D: NA; V: TRBV6-6; DNA: TGTGCCAGCAGGCCGCCGGGATTAAACAATCAGCCCCAGCATTTT; CDR3: CASRPPGLNNQPQHF
size: few; J: TRBJ2-3; D: TRBD2; V: TRBV5-8; DNA: TGTGCCAGCAGCTACGGACTAGCGGGGGGTTTCACAGATACGCAGTATTTT; CDR3: CASSYGLAGGFTDTQYF
size: NA; J: TRBJ1-5; D: NA; V: TRBV7-9; DNA: TGTGCCAGCAGCATAGAGGGGATAAGCAATCAGCCCCAGCATTTT; CDR3: CASSIEGISNQPQHF
size: few; J: TRBJ2-3; D: NA; V: TRBV19; DNA: TGTGCCAGTAGTACCTGGGGGGGGCCGGATACGCAGTATTTT; CDR3: CASSTWGGPDTQYF
size: NA; J: TRBJ2-1; D: NA; V: TRBV5-1; DNA: TGCGCCAGCAGCCCGCAGGGAGCAAGAAATGAGCAGTTCTTC; CDR3: CASSPQGARNEQFF
size: NA; J: TRBJ2-7; D: TRBD2; V: TRBV14; DNA: TGTGCCAGCAGCCAGGGCGGAGCGACTAGCGGGCGGGAGCAGTACTTC; CDR3: CASSQGGATSGREQYF
size: once; J: TRBJ2-1; D: TRBD2; V: TRBV5-6; DNA: TGTGCCAGCAGCGGGGCCCTAGCGGGGGCCGGGGATGAGCAGTTCTTC; CDR3: CASSGALAGAGDEQFF
size: NA; J: TRBJ2-3; D: TRBD2; V: TRBV9; DNA: TGTGCCAGCAGCGTCGGGAGCGGGAGTGTCACAGATACGCAGTATTTT; CDR3: CASSVGSGSVTDTQYF
size: NA; J: TRBJ2-7; D: TRBD1; V: TRBV7-7; DNA: TGTGCTAGCAGCCTCGGTAGGGGGCGCGAGCAGTACTTC; CDR3: CASSLGRGREQYF
size: NA; J: TRBJ2-1; D: NA; V: TRBV18; DNA: TGTGCCAGCTCACCACAGCCGCAACCGCTCGACAATGAGCAGTTCTTC; CDR3: CASSPQPQPLDNEQFF
size: once; J: TRBJ2-7; D: NA; V: TRBV5-1; DNA: TGCGCCAGCAGCTTGGAAGCCGGCTACGAGCAGTACTTC; CDR3: CASSLEAGYEQYF
size: NA; J: TRBJ1-2; D: NA; V: TRBV2; DNA: TGTGCCAGCAGTCTAGACATACGGCTCTTGGGCTACACCTTC; CDR3: CASSLDIRLLGYTF
size: NA; J: TRBJ1-3; D: TRBD1; V: TRBV9; DNA: TGTGCCAGCAGCGCGGGACAGAGCTCTGGAAACACCATATATTTT; CDR3: CASSAGQSSGNTIYF
size: few; J: TRBJ2-1; D: TRBD2; V: TRBV27; DNA: TGTGCCAGCAGCCCTTACGCAGGCGGGAGGAATGAGCAGTTCTTC; CDR3: CASSPYAGGRNEQFF
size: NA; J: TRBJ2-2; D: NA; V: TRBV29-1; DNA: TGCAGCGGGGTAACAACAGCGAACACCGGGGAGCTGTTTTTT; CDR3: CSGVTTANTGELFF
size: NA; J: TRBJ2-1; D: TRBD1; V: TRBV6-1; DNA: TGTGCCAGCAGTGACAAGACAGGGGTAATTGGTGAGCAGTTCTTC; CDR3: CASSDKTGVIGEQFF
size: once; J: TRBJ1-2; D: NA; V: TRBV4-1; DNA: TGCGCCAGCAGCAAAGAAAGGGGTACGGGCTATGGCTACACCTTC; CDR3: CASSKERGTGYGYTF
size: once; J: TRBJ1-2; D: NA; V: TRBV6-5; DNA: TGTGCCAGCAGCCTCGGAGGAGGGAATGGCTACACCTTC; CDR3: CASSLGGGNGYTF
size: NA; J: TRBJ1-2; D: NA; V: TRBV25-1; DNA: TGTGCCAGCAGTCTTGGGGGAAACAGGGCTGGCTACACCTTC; CDR3: CASSLGGNRAGYTF
size: NA; J: TRBJ2-5; D: TRBD1; V: TRBV27; DNA: TGTGCCAGCAGTTTCACCGGGACAGGCCTCCAAGAGACCCAGTACTTC; CDR3: CASSFTGTGLQETQYF
size: NA; J: TRBJ2-3; D: TRBD2; V: TRBV7-3; DNA: TGTGCCAGCGCCGGGGGGACGCCGACGCAGTATTTT; CDR3: CASAGGTPTQYF
size: NA; J: TRBJ1-2; D: NA; V: TRBV6-6; DNA: TGTGCCAGCACACAAAGAGGGGTGAACTATGGCTACACCTTC; CDR3: CASTQRGVNYGYTF
size: NA; J: TRBJ1-5; D: NA; V: TRBV5-2; DNA: TGTGCCAGCAGCATAGAGGGGATAAGCAATCAGCCCCAGCATTTT; CDR3: CASSIEGISNQPQHF
size: NA; J: TRBJ2-2; D: NA; V: TRBV4-2; DNA: TGTGCCAGCAGCCAAGAATGGAGGGCCGGCGGGGAGCTGTTTTTT; CDR3: CASSQEWRAGGELFF
size: medium-sized; J: TRBJ2-7; D: TRBD1; V: TRBV4-1; DNA: TGCGCCAGCAGCCAAAACAGGGGTTTGGGAGAGCAGTACTTC; CDR3: CASSQNRGLGEQYF
size: NA; J: TRBJ2-1; D: NA; V: TRBV11-2; DNA: TGTGCCAGCAGCTTAGTGCAGGATTCCTACAATGAGCAGTTCTTC; CDR3: CASSLVQDSYNEQFF
size: once; J: TRBJ1-3; D: TRBD1; V: TRBV28; DNA: TGTGCCAGCAGAGCAGGGGGATCTGGAAACACCATATATTTT; CDR3: CASRAGGSGNTIYF
size: NA; J: TRBJ2-7; D: NA; V: TRBV13; DNA: TGTGCCAGCAGCTTTGGGCTCTCCTACGAGCAGTACTTC; CDR3: CASSFGLSYEQYF